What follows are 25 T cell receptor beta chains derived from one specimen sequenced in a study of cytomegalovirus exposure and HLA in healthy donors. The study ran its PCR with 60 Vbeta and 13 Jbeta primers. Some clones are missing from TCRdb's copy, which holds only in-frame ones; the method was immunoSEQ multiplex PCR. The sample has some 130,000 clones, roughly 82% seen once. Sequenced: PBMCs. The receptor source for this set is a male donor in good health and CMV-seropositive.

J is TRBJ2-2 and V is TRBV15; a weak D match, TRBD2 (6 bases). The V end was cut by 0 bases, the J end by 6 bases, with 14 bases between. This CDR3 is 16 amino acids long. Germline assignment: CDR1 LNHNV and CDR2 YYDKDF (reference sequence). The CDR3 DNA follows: TGTGCCACCAGCAGAGATGGTAGGCTAGCGTCCGGGGAGCTGTTTTTT. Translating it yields CATSRDGRLASGELFF.

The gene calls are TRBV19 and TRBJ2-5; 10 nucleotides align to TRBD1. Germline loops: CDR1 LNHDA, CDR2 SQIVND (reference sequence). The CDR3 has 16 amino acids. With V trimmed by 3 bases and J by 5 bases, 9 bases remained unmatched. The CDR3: CASSMTGGASRETQYF. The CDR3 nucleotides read TGTGCCAGTAGTATGACAGGGGGCGCTTCGCGGGAGACCCAGTACTTC.

CDR3 sequence (DNA): TGCGCCAGCAGCCAAAGTGGGACATTTTACGAGCAGTACTTC. Protein product: CASSQSGTFYEQYF. V usage is TRBV4-1 and J usage is TRBJ2-5; D is possibly TRBD1 (6 bases). The end of the DNA fits TRBJ2-7 better, so the J call may be wrong. The CDR3 has 14 amino acids. Germline V CDR1 and CDR2: MGHRA, YSYEKL.

The CDR3 region is CASSPPTSGKYEQYF. The CDR3 coding sequence is TGTGCCAGCTCACCACCGACTAGCGGGAAGTACGAGCAGTACTTC. The chain uses TRBV18 and TRBJ2-7; 11 bases map to TRBD2. The CDR3 length is 15 residues. Germline V gene lookup returns CDR1 KGHSH and CDR2 LQKENI. Trimming cost V 0 bases and J 4 bases; bases outside gene matches: 2.

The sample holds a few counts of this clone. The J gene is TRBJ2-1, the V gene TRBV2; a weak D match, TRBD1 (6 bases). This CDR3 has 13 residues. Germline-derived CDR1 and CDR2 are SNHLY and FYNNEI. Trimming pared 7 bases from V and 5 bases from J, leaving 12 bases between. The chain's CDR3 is CASNRVWDNEQFF. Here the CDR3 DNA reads TGTGCCAGCAACAGGGTGTGGGACAATGAGCAGTTCTTC.

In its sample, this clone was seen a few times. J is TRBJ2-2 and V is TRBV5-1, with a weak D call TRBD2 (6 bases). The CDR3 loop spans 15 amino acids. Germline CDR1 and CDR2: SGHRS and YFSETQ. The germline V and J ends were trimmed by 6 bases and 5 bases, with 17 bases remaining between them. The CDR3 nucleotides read TGCGCCAGCAAGAGGGAGACTAGTCGGACCGGGGAGCTGTTTTTT. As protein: CASKRETSRTGELFF.

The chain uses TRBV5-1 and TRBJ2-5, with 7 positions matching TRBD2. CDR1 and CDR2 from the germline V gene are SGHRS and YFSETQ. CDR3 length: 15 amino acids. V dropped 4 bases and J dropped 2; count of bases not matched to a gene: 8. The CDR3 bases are TGCGCCAGCAGCATAAGAAGCGGGACTCAAGAGACCCAGTACTTC. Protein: CASSIRSGTQETQYF.

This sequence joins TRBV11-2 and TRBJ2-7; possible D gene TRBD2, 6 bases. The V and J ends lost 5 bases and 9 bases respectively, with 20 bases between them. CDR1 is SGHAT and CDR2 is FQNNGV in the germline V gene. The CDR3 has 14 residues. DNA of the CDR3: TGTGCCAGCAGCCCCGTGGACTATCTGGGAGGGCAGTACTTC. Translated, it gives CASSPVDYLGGQYF. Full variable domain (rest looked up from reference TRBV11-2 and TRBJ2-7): EAGVAQSPRYKIIEKRQSVAFWCNPISGHATLYWYQQILGQGPKLLIQFQNNGVVDDSQLPKDRFSAERLKGVDSTLKIQPAKLEDSAVYLCASSPVDYLGGQYFGPGTRLTVT.

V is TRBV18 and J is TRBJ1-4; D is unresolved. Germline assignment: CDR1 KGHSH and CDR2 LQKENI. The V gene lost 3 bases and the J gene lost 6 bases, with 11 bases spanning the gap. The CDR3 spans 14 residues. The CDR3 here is CASSPRGMDEKLFF. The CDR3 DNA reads TGTGCCAGCTCACCGAGAGGGATGGATGAAAAACTGTTTTTT.

DNA for the CDR3: TGTGCCAGCAGCTTCGGCGGGAGAGGATCCTACAATGAGCAGTTCTTC. This sequence encodes CASSFGGRGSYNEQFF. This rearrangement joins TRBV5-4 to TRBJ2-1; TRBD2 agrees at 7 bases. After removal of 2 bases from V and 1 base from J, the junction contained 6 bases not matched to a gene. The CDR3 totals 16 residues. Germline loops: CDR1 SGHNT, CDR2 YYREEE (reference sequence).

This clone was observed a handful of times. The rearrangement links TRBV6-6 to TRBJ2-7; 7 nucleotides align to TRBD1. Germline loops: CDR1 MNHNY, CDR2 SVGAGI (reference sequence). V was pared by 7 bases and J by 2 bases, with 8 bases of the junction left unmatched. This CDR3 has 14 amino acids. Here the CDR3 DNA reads TGTGCCAGCACCCCCCGGGACAGTGCCTACGAGCAGTACTTC. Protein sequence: CASTPRDSAYEQYF.

CDR3 in DNA: TGTGCCATCAGTGAGTCGGGACTGGGTGAAAAACTGTTTTTT. Encoded protein: CAISESGLGEKLFF. V and J are TRBV10-3 and TRBJ1-4; D might be TRBD1 (5 bases). CDR1 is ENHRY and CDR2 is SYGVKD in the germline V gene. This CDR3 spans 14 amino acids. Between the trimmed V and J ends, which lost 0 bases and 7 bases, there was a span of 9 bases.

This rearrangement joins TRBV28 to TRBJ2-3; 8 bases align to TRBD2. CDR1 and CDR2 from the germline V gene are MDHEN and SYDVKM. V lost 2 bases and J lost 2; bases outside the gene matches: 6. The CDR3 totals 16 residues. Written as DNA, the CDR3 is TGTGCCAGCAGTTTAAGGCTAGCGGGCCACACAGATACGCAGTATTTT. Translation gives CASSLRLAGHTDTQYF.

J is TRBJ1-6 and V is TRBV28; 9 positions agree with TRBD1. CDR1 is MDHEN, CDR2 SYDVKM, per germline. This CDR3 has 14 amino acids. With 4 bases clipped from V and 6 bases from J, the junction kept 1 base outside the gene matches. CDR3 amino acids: CASSWGQGNSPLHF. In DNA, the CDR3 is TGTGCCAGCAGTTGGGGACAGGGTAATTCACCCCTCCACTTT.

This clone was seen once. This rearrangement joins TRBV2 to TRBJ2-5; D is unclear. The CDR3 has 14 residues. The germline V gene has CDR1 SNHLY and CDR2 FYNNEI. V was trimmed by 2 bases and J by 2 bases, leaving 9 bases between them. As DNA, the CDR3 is TGTGCCAGCAGTGAAAGCATCTATCAAGAGACCCAGTACTTC. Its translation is CASSESIYQETQYF.

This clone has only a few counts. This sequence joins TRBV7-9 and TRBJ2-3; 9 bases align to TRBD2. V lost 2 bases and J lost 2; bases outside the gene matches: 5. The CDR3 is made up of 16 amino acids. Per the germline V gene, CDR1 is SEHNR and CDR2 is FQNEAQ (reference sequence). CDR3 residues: CASSLIGGGDTDTQYF. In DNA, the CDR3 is TGTGCCAGCAGCTTAATCGGCGGGGGGGACACAGATACGCAGTATTTT.

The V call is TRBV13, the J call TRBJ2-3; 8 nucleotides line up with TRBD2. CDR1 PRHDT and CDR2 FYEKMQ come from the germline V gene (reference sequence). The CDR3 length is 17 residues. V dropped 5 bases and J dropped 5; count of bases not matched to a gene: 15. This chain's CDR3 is CASSPSAGGQSRDTQYF. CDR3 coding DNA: TGTGCCAGCAGCCCCAGCGCGGGGGGCCAAAGTCGAGATACGCAGTATTTT.

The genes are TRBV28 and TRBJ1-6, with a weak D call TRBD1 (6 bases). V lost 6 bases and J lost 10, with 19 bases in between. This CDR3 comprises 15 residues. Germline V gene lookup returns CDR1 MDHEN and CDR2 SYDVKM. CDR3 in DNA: TGTGCCAGCAGCCCGACAGGAGGTCTAGAGTCACCCCTCCACTTT. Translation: CASSPTGGLESPLHF.

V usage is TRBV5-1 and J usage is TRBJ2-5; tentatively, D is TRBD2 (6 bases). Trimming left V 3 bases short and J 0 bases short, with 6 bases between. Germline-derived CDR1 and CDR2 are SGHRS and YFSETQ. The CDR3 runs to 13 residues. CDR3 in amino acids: CASSWTNQETQYF. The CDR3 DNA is TGCGCCAGCAGCTGGACTAACCAAGAGACCCAGTACTTC.

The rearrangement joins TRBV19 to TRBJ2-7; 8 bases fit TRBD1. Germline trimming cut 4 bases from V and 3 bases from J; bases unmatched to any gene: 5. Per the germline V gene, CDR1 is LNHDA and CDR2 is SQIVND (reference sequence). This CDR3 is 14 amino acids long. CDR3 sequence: CASSTRQGSYEQYF. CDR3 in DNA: TGTGCCAGTAGTACCCGACAGGGGAGCTACGAGCAGTACTTC.

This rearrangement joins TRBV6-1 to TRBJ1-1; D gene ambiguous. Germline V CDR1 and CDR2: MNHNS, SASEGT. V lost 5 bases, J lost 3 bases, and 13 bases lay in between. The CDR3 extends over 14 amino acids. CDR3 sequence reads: CASSSAAWDTEAFF. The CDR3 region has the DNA TGTGCCAGCAGTTCGGCGGCTTGGGACACTGAAGCTTTCTTT.

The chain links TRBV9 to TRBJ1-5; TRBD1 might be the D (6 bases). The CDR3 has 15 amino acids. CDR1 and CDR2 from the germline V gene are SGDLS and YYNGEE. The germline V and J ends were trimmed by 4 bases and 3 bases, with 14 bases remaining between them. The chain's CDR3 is CASSPTGQSNQPQHF. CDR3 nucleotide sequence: TGTGCCAGCAGCCCTACCGGACAGTCCAATCAGCCCCAGCATTTT.

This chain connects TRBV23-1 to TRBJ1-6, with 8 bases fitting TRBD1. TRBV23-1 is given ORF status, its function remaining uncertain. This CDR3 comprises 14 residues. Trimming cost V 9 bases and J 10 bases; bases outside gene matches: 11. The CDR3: CARQPDRENSPLHF. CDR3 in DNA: TGCGCCAGACAGCCGGACAGGGAAAACTCACCCCTCCACTTT.

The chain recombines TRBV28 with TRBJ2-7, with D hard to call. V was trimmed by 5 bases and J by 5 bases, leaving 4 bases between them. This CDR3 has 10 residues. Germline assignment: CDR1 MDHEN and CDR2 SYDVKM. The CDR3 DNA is TGTGCCAGCAGTCTTAACGAGCAGTACTTC. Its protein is CASSLNEQYF.

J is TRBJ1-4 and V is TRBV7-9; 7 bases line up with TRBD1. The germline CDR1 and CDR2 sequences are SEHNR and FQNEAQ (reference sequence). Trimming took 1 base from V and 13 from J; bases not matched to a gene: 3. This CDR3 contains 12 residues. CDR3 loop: CASSLGQGRLFF. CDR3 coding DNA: TGTGCCAGCAGCTTAGGACAGGGAAGACTGTTTTTT.